Listed below are T cell receptor beta chains from one sample, sequenced in a study of T-cell memory formation after mild COVID-19. From the 5' RACE reads, TCRdb called clonotypes with MiXCR, one entry per CDR3 protein. The profile shows hundreds of thousands of distinct CDR3 sequences, roughly 25% of them singletons. The sequencing input was PBMCs or a T cell subset sorted from them (not recorded which). The receptors originated from an adult woman who had mild COVID-19 (a few samples of this study predate the infection). Cell type and time point are not known. Each CDR3 is given with its conserved first and last residue. D genes are given only for firm matches. Clone size is stated in some rows and not others, as once, few, many or a class when expanded.

NA	TRBV12-3/TRBV12-4	15	TRBJ2-7	few	TGTGCCAGCGCCCCCGGTGTGTTTTACGACTACGAGCAGTACTTC	CASAPGVFYDYEQYF
TRBD2	TRBV6-5	18	TRBJ2-7	NA	TGTGCCAGCAGCTACAGGACTAGCGGGAGTCTAGGGTCCTACGAGCAGTACTTC	CASSYRTSGSLGSYEQYF
NA	TRBV4-1	17	TRBJ2-2	many	TGCGCCAGCAGCCAAACTCGGACAGGGAGGGACACCGGGGAGCTGTTTTTT	CASSQTRTGRDTGELFF
TRBD1	TRBV5-1	14	TRBJ2-2	NA	TGCGCCAGCAGCTGGGGCACAGGGGCCGGGGAGCTGTTTTTT	CASSWGTGAGELFF
NA	TRBV3-1	15	TRBJ2-3	NA	TGTGCCAGCAGCCAAGTACCCAACCCCACAGATACGCAGTATTTT	CASSQVPNPTDTQYF
TRBD2	TRBV12-3/TRBV12-4	14	TRBJ2-3	once	TGTGCCAGCGGGGGGCGGGAGGGCCTAGATACGCAGTATTTT	CASGGREGLDTQYF
TRBD2	TRBV24-1	17	TRBJ2-3	few	TGTGCCACCAGTGCAGGGTTCCTTGAGGCGGGAGCAGATACGCAGTATTTT	CATSAGFLEAGADTQYF
TRBD2	TRBV15	16	TRBJ2-1	few	TGTGCCACCAGCAGAGGACTAGCGGAGGCCTACAATGAGCAGTTCTTC	CATSRGLAEAYNEQFF
NA	TRBV20-1	13	TRBJ1-6	few	TGCAGTGCTAGATTGCAACTCAATTCACCCCTCCACTTT	CSARLQLNSPLHF
NA	TRBV7-9	14	TRBJ1-1	few	TGTGCCAGCAGCTTACCGGGGGCGGACACTGAAGCTTTCTTT	CASSLPGADTEAFF
NA	TRBV4-1	14	TRBJ2-7	NA	TGCGCCAGCAGCCCCTTAACCGGGTCCTACGAGCAGTACTTC	CASSPLTGSYEQYF
TRBD1	TRBV2	14	TRBJ2-4	NA	TGTGCCAGCAGTGACCTCGGACAGGCTTTTGATCAGTACTTC	CASSDLGQAFDQYF
TRBD1	TRBV18	13	TRBJ1-1	NA	TGTGCCAGCTCAATTACAGGGGACACTGAAGCTTTCTTT	CASSITGDTEAFF
NA	TRBV5-1	15	TRBJ1-4	few	TGCGCCAGCAGCCCGACAATGGGGGGAACTGAAAAACTGTTTTTT	CASSPTMGGTEKLFF
TRBD1	TRBV27	15	TRBJ2-7	NA	TGTGCCAGCAGTTCCCGGGACAGCCGAGCCTACGAGCAGTACTTC	CASSSRDSRAYEQYF
NA	TRBV9	14	TRBJ2-7	NA	TGTGCCAGCAGCGTAGGACTAGATAGCTACGAGCAGTACTTC	CASSVGLDSYEQYF
TRBD1	TRBV7-8	15	TRBJ1-3	few	TGTGCCAGCAGCCCAGGACAGGGAATAGGAAACACCATATATTTT	CASSPGQGIGNTIYF
NA	TRBV2	13	TRBJ2-1	few	TGTGCCAGCAGTGTCTACAGCTACAATGAGCAGTTCTTC	CASSVYSYNEQFF
NA	TRBV20-1	14	TRBJ1-1	few	TGCAGTCCTCGGGTCCTTTCTTTAGGTGGTGAAGCTTTCTTT	CSPRVLSLGGEAFF
NA	TRBV4-2	20	TRBJ2-3	NA	TGTGCCAGCAGCCAAGATCGAAGACATCATGGTGAGGGGTTCACAGATACGCAGTATTTT	CASSQDRRHHGEGFTDTQYF
TRBD2	TRBV5-4	15	TRBJ2-3	NA	TGTGCCAGCAGCCCCTACGGGGGGAGCACAGATACGCAGTATTTT	CASSPYGGSTDTQYF
NA	TRBV12-3/TRBV12-4	14	TRBJ1-2	few	TGTGCCAGCAGCCAAGGCGATGGTTTCTATGGCTACACCTTC	CASSQGDGFYGYTF
NA	TRBV29-1	13	TRBJ1-1	NA	TGCAGCGGTACTGGACGGGGAAACACTGAAGCTTTCTTT	CSGTGRGNTEAFF
NA	TRBV12-3/TRBV12-4	16	TRBJ1-3	few	TGTGCCAGCAGTTTGCGGGTAGGATACTCTGGAAACACCATATATTTT	CASSLRVGYSGNTIYF
TRBD2	TRBV5-1	14	TRBJ2-3	NA	TGCGCCAGCAGCTTACTAGCGGACACAGATACGCAGTATTTT	CASSLLADTDTQYF
NA	TRBV18	13	TRBJ1-4	few	TGTGCCAGCTCACCAGGGTTTAATGAAAAACTGTTTTTT	CASSPGFNEKLFF
NA	TRBV12-3/TRBV12-4	13	TRBJ1-1	NA	TGTGCCAGCACACAACAGGGTTTTGCTGAAGCTTTCTTT	CASTQQGFAEAFF
NA	TRBV5-1	15	TRBJ2-3	few	TGCGCCAGCAGCCCAGGGGGGACTCACACAGATACGCAGTATTTT	CASSPGGTHTDTQYF
TRBD2	TRBV3-1	16	TRBJ2-1	NA	TGTGCCAGCAGCTCCCGTCCGGGGGGGGGTTACAATGAGCAGTTCTTC	CASSSRPGGGYNEQFF
NA	TRBV12-3/TRBV12-4	14	TRBJ1-2	NA	TGTGCCAGCAGTTTAATAGGTTACGGCTATGGCTACACCTTC	CASSLIGYGYGYTF
NA	TRBV20-1	15	TRBJ2-3	NA	TGCAGTGCTAGAGGGACTACCGATAGCACAGATACGCAGTATTTT	CSARGTTDSTDTQYF
TRBD2	TRBV7-2	16	TRBJ2-3	NA	TGTGCCAGCACCTGGTCTAGCGGGATTGATGCAGATACGCAGTATTTT	CASTWSSGIDADTQYF
NA	TRBV7-2	13	TRBJ1-1	many	TGTGCCAGCAGCCGACCCGGGACCCTTGCAGCTTTCTTT	CASSRPGTLAAFF
NA	TRBV20-1	16	TRBJ2-7	many	TGCAGTGCTAGAGACCCGGCCGGTGGCGGTTCCTACGAGCAGTACTTC	CSARDPAGGGSYEQYF
TRBD2	TRBV11-3	17	TRBJ2-5	NA	TGTGCCAGCAGCCCCAGCAGCAGCGGGAGGATAGGGGAGACCCAGTACTTC	CASSPSSSGRIGETQYF
TRBD2	TRBV7-9	15	TRBJ2-5	few	TGTGCCAGCAGCTCCAAAGCGGGGGGAGCAGAGACCCAGTACTTC	CASSSKAGGAETQYF
TRBD1	TRBV24-1	16	TRBJ2-1	NA	TGTGCCACCAGCAAGCTCCCGGGACAGGGGAACAATGAGCAGTTCTTC	CATSKLPGQGNNEQFF
NA	TRBV19	14	TRBJ1-2	NA	TGTGCCAGTAGTAAGGCGACAGCGTCCTATGGCTACACCTTC	CASSKATASYGYTF
TRBD2	TRBV24-1	15	TRBJ2-2	NA	TGTGCCACCAGTGCAGCGGGAGGGCGCACCGGGGAGCTGTTTTTT	CATSAAGGRTGELFF
TRBD1	TRBV29-1	15	TRBJ1-1	few	TGCAGCGTGGGACAAGGACAGGGGGGTAACACTGAAGCTTTCTTT	CSVGQGQGGNTEAFF